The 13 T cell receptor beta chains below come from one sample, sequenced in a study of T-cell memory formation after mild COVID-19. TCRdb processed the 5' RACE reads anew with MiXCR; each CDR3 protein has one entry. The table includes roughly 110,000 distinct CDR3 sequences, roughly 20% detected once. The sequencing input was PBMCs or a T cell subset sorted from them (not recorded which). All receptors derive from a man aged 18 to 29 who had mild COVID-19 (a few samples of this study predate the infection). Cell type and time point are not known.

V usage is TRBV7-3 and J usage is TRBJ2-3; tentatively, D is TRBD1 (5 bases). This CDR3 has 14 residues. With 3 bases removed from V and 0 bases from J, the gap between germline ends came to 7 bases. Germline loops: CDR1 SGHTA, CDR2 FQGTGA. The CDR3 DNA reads TGTGCCAGCAGCTTTGACAGTAGCACAGATACGCAGTATTTT. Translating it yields CASSFDSSTDTQYF.

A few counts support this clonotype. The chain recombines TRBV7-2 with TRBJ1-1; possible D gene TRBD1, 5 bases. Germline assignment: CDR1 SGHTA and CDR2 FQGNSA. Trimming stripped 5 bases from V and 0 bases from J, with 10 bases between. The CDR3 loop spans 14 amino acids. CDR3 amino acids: CASSPTALNTEAFF. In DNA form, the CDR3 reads TGTGCCAGCAGCCCGACAGCCTTGAACACTGAAGCTTTCTTT.

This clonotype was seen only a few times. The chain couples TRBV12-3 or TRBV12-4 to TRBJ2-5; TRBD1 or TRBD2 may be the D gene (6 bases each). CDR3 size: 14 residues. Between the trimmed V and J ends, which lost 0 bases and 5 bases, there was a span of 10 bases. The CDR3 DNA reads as TGTGCCAGCAGTTTAGCGGGGGCGGGGGAGACCCAGTACTTC. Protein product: CASSLAGAGETQYF.

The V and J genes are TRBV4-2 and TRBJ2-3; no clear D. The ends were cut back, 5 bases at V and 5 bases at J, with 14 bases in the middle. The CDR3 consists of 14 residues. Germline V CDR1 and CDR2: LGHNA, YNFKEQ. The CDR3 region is CASSSRSWGDTQYF. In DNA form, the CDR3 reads TGTGCCAGCAGCTCTAGATCTTGGGGAGATACGCAGTATTTT.

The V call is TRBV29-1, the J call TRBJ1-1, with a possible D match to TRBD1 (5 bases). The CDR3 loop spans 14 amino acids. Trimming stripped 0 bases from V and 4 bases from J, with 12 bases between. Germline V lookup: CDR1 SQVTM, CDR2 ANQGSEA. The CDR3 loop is CSVEDPRAITEAFF. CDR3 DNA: TGCAGCGTTGAAGATCCCAGGGCCATCACTGAAGCTTTCTTT.

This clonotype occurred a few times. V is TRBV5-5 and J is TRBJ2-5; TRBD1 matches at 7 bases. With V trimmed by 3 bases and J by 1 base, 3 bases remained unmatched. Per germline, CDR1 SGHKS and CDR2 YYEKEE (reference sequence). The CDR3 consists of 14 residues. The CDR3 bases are TGTGCCAGCAGCTGGGGACAGCGCCAAGAGACCCAGTACTTC. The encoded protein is CASSWGQRQETQYF.

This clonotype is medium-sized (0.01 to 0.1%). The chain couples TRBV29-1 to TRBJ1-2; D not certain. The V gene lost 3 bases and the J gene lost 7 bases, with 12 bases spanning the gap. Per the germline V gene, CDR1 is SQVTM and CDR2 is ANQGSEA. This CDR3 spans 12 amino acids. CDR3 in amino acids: CSVDDGMGGYTF. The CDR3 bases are TGCAGCGTTGACGACGGAATGGGTGGCTACACCTTC.

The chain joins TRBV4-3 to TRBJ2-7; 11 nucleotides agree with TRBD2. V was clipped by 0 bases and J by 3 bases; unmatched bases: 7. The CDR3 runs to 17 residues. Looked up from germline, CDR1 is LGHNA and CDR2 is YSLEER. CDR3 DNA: TGCGCCAGCAGCCAAGAGCGGATAGCGGGGGGGAGCTACGAGCAGTACGTC. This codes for CASSQERIAGGSYEQYV.

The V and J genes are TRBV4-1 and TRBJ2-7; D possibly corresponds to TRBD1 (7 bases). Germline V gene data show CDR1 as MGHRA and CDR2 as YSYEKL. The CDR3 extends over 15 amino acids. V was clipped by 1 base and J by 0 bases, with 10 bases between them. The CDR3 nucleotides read TGCGCCAGCAGCCAAGGGCGGGACAGCTCCTACGAGCAGTACTTC. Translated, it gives CASSQGRDSSYEQYF.

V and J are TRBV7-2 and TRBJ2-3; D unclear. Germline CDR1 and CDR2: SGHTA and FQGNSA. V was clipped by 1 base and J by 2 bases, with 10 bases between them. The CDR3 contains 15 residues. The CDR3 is CASSLGRGPTDTQYF. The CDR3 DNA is TGTGCCAGCAGCTTAGGTCGCGGTCCCACAGATACGCAGTATTTT.

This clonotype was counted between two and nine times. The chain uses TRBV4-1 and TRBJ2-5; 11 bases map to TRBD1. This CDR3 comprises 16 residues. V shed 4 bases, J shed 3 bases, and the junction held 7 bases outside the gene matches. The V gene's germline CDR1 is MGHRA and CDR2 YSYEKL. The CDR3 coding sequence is TGCGCCAGCAGCCGCGGGGGACAGGGGGGCGAAGAGACCCAGTACTTC. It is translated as CASSRGGQGGEETQYF.

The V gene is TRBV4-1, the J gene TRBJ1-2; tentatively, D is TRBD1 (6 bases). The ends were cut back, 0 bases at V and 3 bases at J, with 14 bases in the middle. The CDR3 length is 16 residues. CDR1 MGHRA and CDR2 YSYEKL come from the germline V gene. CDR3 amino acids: CASSQDATGPDYGYTF. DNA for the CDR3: TGCGCCAGCAGCCAAGATGCAACAGGGCCTGACTATGGCTACACCTTC.

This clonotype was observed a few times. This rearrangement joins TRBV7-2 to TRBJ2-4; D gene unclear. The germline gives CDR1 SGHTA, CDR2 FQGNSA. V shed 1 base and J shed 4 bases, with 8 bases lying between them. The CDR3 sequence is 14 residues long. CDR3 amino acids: CASSLGPIKNIQYF. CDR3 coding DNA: TGTGCCAGCAGCTTAGGCCCCATTAAAAACATTCAGTACTTC.